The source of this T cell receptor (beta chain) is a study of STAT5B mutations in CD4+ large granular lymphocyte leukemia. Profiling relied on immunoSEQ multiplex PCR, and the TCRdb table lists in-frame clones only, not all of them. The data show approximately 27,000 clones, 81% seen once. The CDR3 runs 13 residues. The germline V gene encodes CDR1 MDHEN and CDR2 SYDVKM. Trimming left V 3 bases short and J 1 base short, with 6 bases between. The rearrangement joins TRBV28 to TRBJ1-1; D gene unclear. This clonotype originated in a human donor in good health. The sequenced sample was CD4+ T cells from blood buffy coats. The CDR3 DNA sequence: TGTGCCAGCAGTTTCCCCTCGAACACTGAAGCTTTCTTT. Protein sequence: CASSFPSNTEAFF.